This T cell receptor (beta chain) appears in the sequencing data of a study of blood T cell repertoires in COVID-19. Whole-study context: T cells, B-cell-depleted T cells, or PBMCs provided the cDNA or gDNA that served as material.

Trimming removed 1 base from V and 8 bases from J, with 14 bases in between. Germline-derived CDR1 and CDR2 are SGHTA and FQGNSA. The CDR3 is made up of 14 amino acids. Original processing methods: Reference gene primer amplification gave estimated nucleated cell counts. Generated by immunoSEQ multiplex PCR, the TCRdb table keeps only in-frame clones and is missing some. Clone size and V and J calls were adopted from that table, with D and trimming inferred from the DNA. The top ten clones hold 11% to 15% of a sample with about 160,000 clones, more than 70% of them seen once. This receptor was identified in a man younger than 35 with active or convalescent COVID-19. Sequenced: peripheral blood. The chain links TRBV7-2 to TRBJ1-2, with a weak D call TRBD1 (5 bases). DNA of the CDR3: TGTGCCAGCAGCTTAGGCGGGAAGGGGAGCGGCTACACCTTC. Residues: CASSLGGKGSGYTF.